These 32 T cell receptor beta chains originate from one sample sequenced in a study of T-cell reconstitution after alpha-beta-depleted transplantation in children. Unique molecular identifiers were incorporated during preparation of the TCRbeta library. TCRdb processed the PCR reads anew with MiXCR; each CDR3 protein has one entry. The top ten hold around 5.3% of the sample, which has 900,000 or so distinct CDR3 sequences, about 16% seen once. The source material was PBMCs, mostly from graft donor cells, sampled 360 days after TCRalphabeta/CD19-depleted stem cell transplant. Source of these receptors: a male patient between 5 and 17 years old who had a stem cell transplant for acute lymphoblastic leukemia, so the T cells may come from the graft donor.

This clonotype came up a few times. The CDR3 nucleotides read TGTGCCAGCTCACCACGGGAGGCAAGGCCCCTTTTTCACGAGCAGTACTTC. Residues: CASSPREARPLFHEQYF. The chain joins TRBV18 to TRBJ2-7; tentatively, D is TRBD2 (6 bases). The V gene lost 1 base and the J gene lost 5 bases, with 21 bases spanning the gap. The CDR3 loop spans 17 amino acids. Germline assignment: CDR1 KGHSH and CDR2 LQKENI.

This rearrangement joins TRBV3-1 to TRBJ2-1; the D gene could be TRBD1 or TRBD2 (5 bases each). Germline-derived CDR1 and CDR2 are LGHDT and YNNKEL (reference sequence). The CDR3 loop spans 14 amino acids. Trimming stripped 1 base from V and 8 bases from J, with 12 bases between. CDR3 sequence reads: CASSQVGEKDEQFF. The CDR3 DNA reads as TGTGCCAGCAGCCAAGTGGGGGAAAAAGATGAGCAGTTCTTC.

This clonotype was seen more than once but under ten times. The rearrangement uses TRBV10-3 and TRBJ2-7; TRBD1 agrees at 7 bases. V lost 7 bases and J lost 0; bases outside the gene matches: 3. The CDR3 has 13 residues. In germline, CDR1 is ENHRY, CDR2 SYGVKD. CDR3 nucleotide sequence: TGTGCCATCAAGGGGACAGACTCCTACGAGCAGTACTTC. It encodes CAIKGTDSYEQYF.

The rearrangement links TRBV20-1 to TRBJ2-3, with D possibly being TRBD1 or TRBD2 (5 bases each). The CDR3 covers 15 residues. V was cut by 1 base and J by 4 bases, with 15 bases left in between. Germline CDR1 and CDR2: DFQATT and SNEGSKA (reference sequence). CDR3 bases: TGCAGTGCTAGAGGGGGACGAATGGTCCCAGATACGCAGTATTTT. This sequence encodes CSARGGRMVPDTQYF.

In its sample, this clonotype was seen a few times. V usage is TRBV5-1 and J usage is TRBJ2-1, with 14 bases identical to TRBD2. Per the germline V gene, CDR1 is SGHRS and CDR2 is YFSETQ. The CDR3 length is 18 residues. The J segment lost 8 bases and the V segment lost 4 bases, leaving 14 bases of the junction unmatched. In DNA, the CDR3 is TGCGCCAGCAGCCCTGGGACTAGCGGGAGTCTTTACGGGGATGAGCAGTTCTTC. Its translation is CASSPGTSGSLYGDEQFF.

The chain couples TRBV24-1 to TRBJ2-1, with TRBD2 matching 14 bases. With 4 bases clipped from V and 10 bases from J, the junction kept 5 bases outside the gene matches. Germline V gives CDR1 KGHDR, CDR2 SFDVKD. The CDR3 is 15 residues long. Written as DNA, the CDR3 is TGTGCCACCAGTGAGGGACTAGCGGGAGTTTGGGAGCAGTTCTTC. Protein sequence: CATSEGLAGVWEQFF.

The J gene is TRBJ2-7, the V gene TRBV7-9; 10 nucleotides match TRBD2. Looked up from germline, CDR1 is SEHNR and CDR2 is FQNEAQ (reference sequence). CDR3 size: 17 residues. V was pared by 6 bases and J by 3 bases, with 14 bases of the junction left unmatched. The CDR3 is CASSNPWRTSGDYEQYF. The CDR3 DNA reads TGTGCCAGCAGTAACCCCTGGAGGACTAGCGGAGACTACGAGCAGTACTTC.

The chain employs TRBV20-1 and TRBJ2-1; D gene uncertain. CDR1 DFQATT and CDR2 SNEGSKA come from the germline V gene (reference sequence). This CDR3 has 12 residues. V lost 6 bases, J lost 5 bases, and 11 bases lay in between. The DNA of the CDR3 is TGCAGTGCGGTTCGGCAGGACAATGAGCAGTTCTTC. Translated: CSAVRQDNEQFF.

This clonotype showed up many times. The genes are TRBV20-1 and TRBJ2-3; 8 positions agree with TRBD1. Losses at the gene ends were 8 bases for V and 9 bases for J; bases not matched to a gene: 13. The CDR3 totals 13 residues. The germline V gene has CDR1 DFQATT and CDR2 SNEGSKA (reference sequence). CDR3: CSTQGAGVNTQYF. In nucleotides, the CDR3 is TGCAGTACCCAGGGGGCCGGTGTCAACACGCAGTATTTT.

This clonotype appeared a few times. CDR3 residues: CASSLGDGRNEQFF. The CDR3 bases are TGCGCCAGCAGCTTGGGGGACGGCCGCAATGAGCAGTTCTTC. The V and J genes are TRBV5-1 and TRBJ2-1; D possibly matches TRBD1 or TRBD2 (5 bases each). The V end lost 0 bases, the J end lost 6 bases, and 10 bases lay between the germline ends. The CDR3 sequence is 14 residues long. Germline V gene data show CDR1 as SGHRS and CDR2 as YFSETQ.

The V call is TRBV6-1, the J call TRBJ2-7, with D tentatively TRBD2 (6 bases). Trimming cost V 4 bases and J 6 bases, with 22 bases left between them. The length of the CDR3 is 16 residues. Germline V gene lookup returns CDR1 MNHNS and CDR2 SASEGT. CDR3 protein: CASSASRGGGVGEQYF. CDR3 nucleotides: TGTGCCAGCAGTGCTTCAAGGGGCGGAGGGGTGGGCGAGCAGTACTTC.

There are a few counts of this clonotype. The J gene is TRBJ1-5, the V gene TRBV20-1, with no clear D. The CDR3 is made up of 12 amino acids. Between the trimmed V and J ends, which lost 6 bases and 6 bases, there was a span of 12 bases. The germline V gene has CDR1 DFQATT and CDR2 SNEGSKA (reference sequence). The CDR3 DNA sequence: TGCAGTGCCTCTCAGAGTATTCAGCCCCAGCATTTT. It encodes CSASQSIQPQHF.

This clonotype was picked up a small number of times. V is TRBV29-1 and J is TRBJ2-7, with TRBD1 identical over 10 bases. CDR3 length equals 13 residues. The V gene's germline CDR1 is SQVTM and CDR2 ANQGSEA. V lost 7 bases, J lost 3 bases, and 6 bases stayed unmatched. The CDR3: CSGRQGANYEQYF. CDR3 bases: TGCAGCGGTCGACAGGGGGCGAACTACGAGCAGTACTTC.

The table lists this clonotype with many counts. The V gene is TRBV4-1, the J gene TRBJ2-1; TRBD2 aligns across 11 bases. The CDR3 sequence is 15 residues long. The germline gives CDR1 MGHRA, CDR2 YSYEKL. Trimming at V came to 6 bases and at J to 8 bases, leaving 9 bases not matched to a gene. The CDR3 sequence: CASRYTSGRGYEQFF. CDR3 coding DNA: TGCGCCAGCAGATATACTAGCGGGAGAGGGTATGAGCAGTTCTTC.

The chain couples TRBV4-1 to TRBJ2-2; TRBD2 aligns across 8 bases. Germline V gene sequence: CDR1 MGHRA, CDR2 YSYEKL. The CDR3 covers 14 residues. V trimming: 8 bases; J trimming: 3 bases; junction bases outside the gene matches: 5. The CDR3 region is CASAGGGYTGELFF. The CDR3 nucleotides are TGCGCCAGCGCGGGGGGCGGTTACACCGGGGAGCTGTTTTTT.

This clonotype was counted a few times. The rearrangement joins TRBV19 to TRBJ2-2; 8 nucleotides agree with TRBD2. Per germline, CDR1 LNHDA and CDR2 SQIVND (reference sequence). This CDR3 is built from 16 residues. Trimming removed 3 bases from V and 2 bases from J; junction bases left unmatched: 5. The CDR3 reads CASSILAGANTGELFF. The CDR3 DNA reads as TGTGCCAGTAGTATTCTAGCGGGCGCAAACACCGGGGAGCTGTTTTTT.

V and J are TRBV20-1 and TRBJ2-1; D unresolved. Per germline, CDR1 DFQATT and CDR2 SNEGSKA (reference sequence). The V gene lost 0 bases and the J gene lost 4 bases, with 10 bases spanning the gap. The CDR3 extends over 14 amino acids. The CDR3 DNA reads as TGCAGTGCTAGAGATGTGGCGGCTTACAATGAGCAGTTCTTC. Translated, it gives CSARDVAAYNEQFF.

The chain joins TRBV20-1 to TRBJ2-1; D is unresolved. CDR1 is DFQATT, CDR2 SNEGSKA, per germline (reference sequence). Trimming left V 5 bases short and J 2 bases short, with 16 bases between. This CDR3 is 15 amino acids long. This chain's CDR3 is CSAFLDHLAYNEQFF. CDR3 sequence (DNA): TGCAGTGCTTTTTTGGACCACCTGGCCTACAATGAGCAGTTCTTC.

This clonotype was seen a handful of times. The genes are TRBV5-1 and TRBJ2-3; 9 bases are a match to TRBD2. The CDR3 loop spans 18 amino acids. Germline CDR1 SGHRS, CDR2 YFSETQ. Unmatched junction bases numbered 13, after V lost 4 bases and J lost 1 base. The chain's CDR3 is CASSPIGSSGMGTDTQYF. The CDR3 DNA reads as TGCGCCAGCAGCCCAATAGGGTCTAGCGGGATGGGCACAGATACGCAGTATTTT. Variable domain in full (rest from reference TRBV5-1 and TRBJ2-3): KAGVTQTPRYLIKTRGQQVTLSCSPISGHRSVSWYQQTPGQGLQFLFEYFSETQRNKGNFPGRFSGRQFSNSRSEMNVSTLELGDSALYLCASSPIGSSGMGTDTQYFGPGTRLTVL.

The chain uses TRBV5-1 and TRBJ2-7; D is perhaps TRBD2 (6 bases). Germline V CDR1 and CDR2: SGHRS, YFSETQ. Trimming removed 4 bases at V and 2 bases at J, with 13 bases between. The CDR3 runs 14 residues. The CDR3 DNA reads as TGCGCCAGCAGCGGGGACTTGCCGCCCTACGAGCAGTACTTC. Its protein is CASSGDLPPYEQYF. Using reference TRBV5-1 and TRBJ2-7 for the parts outside the CDR3, the full variable domain is KAGVTQTPRYLIKTRGQQVTLSCSPISGHRSVSWYQQTPGQGLQFLFEYFSETQRNKGNFPGRFSGRQFSNSRSEMNVSTLELGDSALYLCASSGDLPPYEQYFGPGTRLTVT.

The chain has TRBV11-1 and TRBJ2-3, with 8 bases identical to TRBD2. The junction had 18 bases not matched to a gene; V was cut back by 7 bases and J by 3 bases. CDR3 length: 18 amino acids. The germline V gene has CDR1 SGHAT and CDR2 FQDESV (reference sequence). CDR3 region: CASTPAGAVTPSTDTQYF. CDR3 nucleotides: TGTGCCAGCACCCCAGCGGGAGCGGTTACCCCCAGTACAGATACGCAGTATTTT.

V gene TRBV7-8 combines with J gene TRBJ2-4; D gene unclear. The V gene lost 1 base and the J gene lost 0 bases, with 16 bases spanning the gap. This CDR3 spans 18 amino acids. CDR1 is SGHVS, CDR2 FQNEAQ, per germline. As DNA, the CDR3 is TGTGCCAGCAGCTTAGGTACCTTAGGGATCGCAGCCAAAAACATTCAGTACTTC. This sequence encodes CASSLGTLGIAAKNIQYF.

This clonotype occurred many times. The chain joins TRBV5-1 to TRBJ2-1; TRBD2 matches at 7 bases. The V gene end was trimmed by 0 bases and the J gene end by 9 bases; junction bases not matched to a gene: 6. Germline V gene data show CDR1 as SGHRS and CDR2 as YFSETQ. The CDR3 contains 14 residues. The DNA for the CDR3 is TGCGCCAGCAGCTTGGAGCTAGCGGTGGGTGAGCAGTTCTTC. It translates to CASSLELAVGEQFF.

The V gene is TRBV9, the J gene TRBJ2-2; TRBD2 aligns across 11 bases. Germline assignment: CDR1 SGDLS and CDR2 YYNGEE. Losses at the gene ends were 3 bases for V and 0 bases for J; bases not matched to a gene: 7. The CDR3 totals 18 residues. The CDR3 nucleotides are TGTGCCAGCAGCGAGGTGGTAGCGGGAGGGCCGAACACCGGGGAGCTGTTTTTT. Amino acid sequence: CASSEVVAGGPNTGELFF.

This clonotype was seen at least ten times. The V gene is TRBV7-2, the J gene TRBJ2-3; 9 bases fit TRBD2. The CDR3 totals 18 residues. Trimming cost V 0 bases and J 3 bases; bases outside gene matches: 10. Per the germline V gene, CDR1 is SGHTA and CDR2 is FQGNSA. The CDR3 region is CASSLAVLASGMTDTQYF. The CDR3 nucleotides read TGTGCCAGCAGCTTAGCTGTCTTGGCTAGCGGGATGACAGATACGCAGTATTTT.

This rearrangement joins TRBV5-1 to TRBJ2-1; D possibly matches TRBD1 or TRBD2 (5 bases each). There are 15 residues in the CDR3. Trimming shortened V by 2 bases and J by 4 bases, and 13 bases separated the two germline ends. Per germline, CDR1 SGHRS and CDR2 YFSETQ. The CDR3 DNA reads as TGCGCCAGCAGCTTAGGGGACGGCACGTACAATGAGCAGTTCTTC. Translated, it gives CASSLGDGTYNEQFF.

The chain employs TRBV27 and TRBJ2-3, with D unclear. V lost 1 base, J lost 4 bases, and 12 bases lay in between. Germline-derived CDR1 and CDR2 are MNHEY and SMNVEV (reference sequence). This CDR3 has 15 amino acids. The CDR3 DNA sequence: TGTGCCAGCAGTTTATGGCTGTCGGGCGCAGATACGCAGTATTTT. This encodes CASSLWLSGADTQYF.

This clonotype was observed a few times. The rearrangement uses TRBV5-1 and TRBJ2-3; 9 nucleotides agree with TRBD2. The CDR3 runs to 15 residues. Germline CDR1 SGHRS, CDR2 YFSETQ. After removal of 4 bases from V and 1 base from J, the junction contained 4 bases not matched to a gene. DNA for the CDR3: TGCGCCAGCAGCGCCAGCGGGAGGCGCACAGATACGCAGTATTTT. Translating it yields CASSASGRRTDTQYF.

The genes are TRBV7-9 and TRBJ2-7, with 7 bases matching TRBD2. The CDR3 is made up of 17 amino acids. Trimming at V came to 5 bases and at J to 7 bases, leaving 20 bases not matched to a gene. The germline CDR1 and CDR2 sequences are SEHNR and FQNEAQ (reference sequence). The CDR3 nucleotides are TGTGCCAGCAGCCCGTCATTCGGGCTAGCGGACGCGGGTGAGCAGTACTTC. Its translation: CASSPSFGLADAGEQYF.

The chain recombines TRBV29-1 with TRBJ2-5; TRBD2 agrees at 10 bases. V gave up 6 bases and J gave up 1 base; unmatched junction bases: 8. The CDR3 has 15 amino acids. CDR1 is SQVTM and CDR2 is ANQGSEA in the germline V gene. The CDR3 reads CSVSQLAGRQETQYF. The CDR3 DNA reads as TGCAGCGTCTCCCAACTAGCGGGACGCCAAGAGACCCAGTACTTC.

There are many counts of this clonotype. V is TRBV20-1 and J is TRBJ2-1; 11 nucleotides agree with TRBD2. The CDR3 spans 13 residues. CDR1 is DFQATT, CDR2 SNEGSKA, per germline (reference sequence). The V gene end was trimmed by 4 bases and the J gene end by 9 bases; junction bases not matched to a gene: 5. The CDR3 DNA follows: TGCAGTGCTATCCTAGCGGGAGGAGGTGAGCAGTTCTTC. The encoded protein is CSAILAGGGEQFF.

The chain couples TRBV28 to TRBJ2-4; tentatively, D is TRBD1 or TRBD2 (5 bases each). The ends were cut back, 7 bases at V and 6 bases at J, with 13 bases in the middle. This CDR3 has 13 amino acids. Germline values: CDR1 MDHEN, CDR2 SYDVKM. The CDR3 coding sequence is TGTGCCAGCAAATTCCGGGGCTTAAACATTCAGTACTTC. Encoded protein: CASKFRGLNIQYF.